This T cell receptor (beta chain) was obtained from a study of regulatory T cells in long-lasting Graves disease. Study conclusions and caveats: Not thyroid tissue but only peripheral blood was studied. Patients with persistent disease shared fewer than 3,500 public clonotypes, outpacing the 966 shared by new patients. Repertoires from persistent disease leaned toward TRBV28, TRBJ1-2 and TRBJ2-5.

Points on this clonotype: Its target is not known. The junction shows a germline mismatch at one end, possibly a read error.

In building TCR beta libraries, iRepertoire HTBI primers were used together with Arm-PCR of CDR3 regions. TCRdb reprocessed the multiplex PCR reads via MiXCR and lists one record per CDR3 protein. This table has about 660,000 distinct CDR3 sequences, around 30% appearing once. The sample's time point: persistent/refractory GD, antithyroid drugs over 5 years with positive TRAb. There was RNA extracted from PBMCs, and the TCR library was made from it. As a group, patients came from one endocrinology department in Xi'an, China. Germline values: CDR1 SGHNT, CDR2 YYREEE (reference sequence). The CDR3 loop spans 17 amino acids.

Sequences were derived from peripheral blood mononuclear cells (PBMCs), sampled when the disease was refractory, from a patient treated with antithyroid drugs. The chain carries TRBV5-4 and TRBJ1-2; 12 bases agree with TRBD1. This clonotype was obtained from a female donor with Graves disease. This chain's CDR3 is CVSSLPGQGATDYGYTF. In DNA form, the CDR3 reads TGTGTCAGCAGCCTGCCGGGACAGGGGGCGACCGACTATGGCTACACCTTC.